This TCR beta chain was sequenced during a study of cytomegalovirus exposure and HLA in healthy donors. Separate from the roughly 700-subject first cohort was the approximately 120-subject validation cohort, to which the donors belonged. In the case of this clone: The antigen is unknown.

Profiled with immunoSEQ multiplex PCR; TCRdb holds only in-frame clones, not every one. The table records about 160,000 clones, around 92% of them present only once. Study observations and caveats: Across donors, most TCRs were seen rarely, yet some public ones were widespread.

The material sequenced was PBMCs. The TCR was taken from a woman younger than 35 in good health and CMV-seropositive.

This CDR3 reads CASSSVRDTQYF. The DNA of the CDR3 is TGCGCCAGCAGCTCCGTGAGAGATACGCAGTATTTT. This chain connects TRBV5-1 to TRBJ2-3; D uncertain. The germline gives CDR1 SGHRS, CDR2 YFSETQ. The CDR3 has 12 amino acids. Between the trimmed V and J ends, which lost 3 bases and 5 bases, there was a span of 7 bases. Full variable domain (missing parts from reference TRBV5-1 and TRBJ2-3): KAGVTQTPRYLIKTRGQQVTLSCSPISGHRSVSWYQQTPGQGLQFLFEYFSETQRNKGNFPGRFSGRQFSNSRSEMNVSTLELGDSALYLCASSSVRDTQYFGPGTRLTVL.